Listed here are 20 T cell receptor beta chains from one sample, sequenced in a study of blood T cell repertoires in COVID-19. Clones were sequenced by immunoSEQ multiplex PCR, and TCRdb holds only the in-frame ones, with some missing. The sample has a few hundred thousand clones; about 80% are singletons. Sequenced: peripheral blood. The receptors shown here come from a person between 65 and 79 years old with COVID-19, enrolled during active disease.

The chain joins TRBV30 to TRBJ2-1, with TRBD2 matching 9 bases. Per the germline V gene, CDR1 is GTSNPN and CDR2 is SVGIG (reference sequence). There are 15 residues in the CDR3. With V trimmed by 3 bases and J by 8 bases, 11 bases remained unmatched. The CDR3 reads CAWRASGRRKYEQFF. The CDR3 nucleotides are TGTGCCTGGAGAGCGAGCGGGAGGCGAAAGTATGAGCAGTTCTTC.

This rearrangement joins TRBV27 to TRBJ1-6; D gene uncertain. The length of the CDR3 is 18 residues. Germline CDR1 and CDR2: MNHEY and SMNVEV (reference sequence). Trimming took off 0 bases at V and 8 bases at J, with 20 bases between the two ends. The CDR3 DNA is TGTGCCAGCAGTTTATCGACAAGTCTTAAATGGGTTGATTCACCCCTCCACTTT. This codes for CASSLSTSLKWVDSPLHF.

The chain has TRBV5-1 and TRBJ2-7, with D tentatively TRBD1 (6 bases). The V end lost 0 bases, the J end lost 3 bases, and 19 bases lay between the germline ends. The germline V gene encodes CDR1 SGHRS and CDR2 YFSETQ. The CDR3 is made up of 17 amino acids. Here the CDR3 reads CASSLAIRTDTFYEQYF. The CDR3, as DNA: TGCGCCAGCAGCTTGGCCATCCGGACAGACACGTTCTACGAGCAGTACTTC. Complete variable domain (other parts from reference TRBV5-1 and TRBJ2-7): KAGVTQTPRYLIKTRGQQVTLSCSPISGHRSVSWYQQTPGQGLQFLFEYFSETQRNKGNFPGRFSGRQFSNSRSEMNVSTLELGDSALYLCASSLAIRTDTFYEQYFGPGTRLTVT.

This clone occurred a few times. The sample contains more than one DNA sequence encoding this CDR3. The rearrangement links TRBV5-1 to TRBJ1-2; 8 bases map to TRBD1. This CDR3 is 14 amino acids long. In germline, CDR1 is SGHRS, CDR2 YFSETQ. Germline trimming cut 0 bases from V and 8 bases from J; bases unmatched to any gene: 6. CDR3 sequence: CASSLAGTGGGYTF. CDR3 sequence (DNA): TGCGCCAGCAGCTTGGCCGGGACAGGAGGCGGCTACACCTTC.

The chain combines TRBV11-2 with TRBJ2-7, with unresolved D. Germline values: CDR1 SGHAT, CDR2 FQNNGV. CDR3 length: 14 residues. The V gene lost 5 bases and the J gene lost 4 bases, with 15 bases spanning the gap. This CDR3 reads CASSANYNLYEQYF. CDR3 in DNA: TGTGCCAGCAGCGCCAACTATAACTTATACGAGCAGTACTTC.

V gene TRBV5-4 combines with J gene TRBJ2-7; TRBD2 aligns across 14 bases. Germline assignment: CDR1 SGHNT and CDR2 YYREEE (reference sequence). Unmatched junction bases numbered 7, after V lost 4 bases and J lost 10 bases. This CDR3 comprises 14 residues. This CDR3 reads CASSPGTSGSIQYF. CDR3 nucleotides: TGTGCCAGCAGCCCCGGGACTAGCGGGAGCATACAGTACTTC.

The rearrangement links TRBV6-5 to TRBJ1-2, with 7 bases matching TRBD1. Losses at the gene ends were 7 bases for V and 4 bases for J; bases not matched to a gene: 6. The germline V gene encodes CDR1 MNHEY and CDR2 SVGAGI. CDR3 length: 13 amino acids. Written as DNA, the CDR3 is TGTGCCAGCAAACCGGGACAGAGCTATGGCTACACCTTC. Residues: CASKPGQSYGYTF.

The chain joins TRBV4-3 to TRBJ2-3; possible D gene TRBD2, 5 bases. The length of the CDR3 is 15 residues. Trimming stripped 5 bases from V and 1 base from J, with 13 bases between. The germline V gene has CDR1 LGHNA and CDR2 YSLEER. CDR3 loop: CASSSSGFRTDTQYF. The CDR3 nucleotides are TGCGCCAGCAGCTCATCGGGATTCCGCACAGATACGCAGTATTTT.

This clone was picked up one time. The genes are TRBV6-5 and TRBJ1-3, with 7 bases fitting TRBD1. V shed 6 bases, J shed 0 bases, and the junction held 5 bases outside the gene matches. Germline V CDR1 and CDR2: MNHEY, SVGAGI. The CDR3 has 15 residues. CDR3 amino acids: CASSRGSSSGNTIYF. The CDR3 DNA is TGTGCCAGCAGCAGGGGGTCCAGCTCTGGAAACACCATATATTTT.

This chain joins TRBV7-9 and TRBJ2-5, with 10 bases identical to TRBD1. J was trimmed by 3 bases and V by 7 bases; bases with no gene match: 5. Germline-derived CDR1 and CDR2 are SEHNR and FQNEAQ (reference sequence). The CDR3 totals 14 residues. The CDR3 sequence: CASTRTGGKETQYF. The CDR3 DNA follows: TGTGCCAGCACCAGGACAGGGGGTAAAGAGACCCAGTACTTC.

The table lists this clone with a few counts. The rearrangement joins TRBV4-1 to TRBJ1-4, with 9 bases fitting TRBD1. In germline, CDR1 is MGHRA, CDR2 YSYEKL. The CDR3 extends over 15 amino acids. Trimming cost V 4 bases and J 7 bases; bases outside gene matches: 7. The CDR3, as DNA: TGCGCCAGCAGCCTCACGACAGGGGGTCGTGAAAAACTGTTTTTT. This sequence encodes CASSLTTGGREKLFF.

V gene TRBV28 combines with J gene TRBJ1-2; TRBD1 agrees at 8 bases. V shed 6 bases, J shed 7 bases, and the junction held 10 bases outside the gene matches. This CDR3 contains 14 residues. Germline CDR1 MDHEN, CDR2 SYDVKM. CDR3 sequence: CASRTAGGVPGYTF. DNA of the CDR3: TGTGCCAGCAGAACTGCAGGGGGCGTTCCTGGCTACACCTTC.

The chain carries TRBV27 and TRBJ1-2, with a weak D call TRBD1 (6 bases). Trimming cost V 5 bases and J 7 bases, with 14 bases left between them. The CDR3 is made up of 13 amino acids. Germline CDR1 and CDR2: MNHEY and SMNVEV (reference sequence). The CDR3 sequence: CASSEFTGSGYTF. The CDR3 DNA follows: TGTGCCAGCAGTGAATTCACAGGGTCTGGCTACACCTTC.

V and J are TRBV5-4 and TRBJ2-5; D not certain. The CDR3 extends over 14 amino acids. The V end was cut by 4 bases, the J end by 7 bases, with 17 bases between. Germline loops: CDR1 SGHNT, CDR2 YYREEE (reference sequence). This CDR3 reads CASSMPGLLGTQYF. In nucleotides, the CDR3 is TGTGCCAGCAGCATGCCAGGATTACTTGGGACCCAGTACTTC.

V usage is TRBV21-1 and J usage is TRBJ1-2; the table gives TRBD1 as D, unverified against the DNA. TRBV21-1 counts as a pseudogene. This CDR3 comprises 17 residues. CDR3 amino acids: CASSKVRDSLLGYGYTF. Here the CDR3 DNA reads TGTGCCAGCAGCAAAGTCCGGGACAGCTTGCTTGGCTATGGCTACACCTTC.

The chain uses TRBV19 and TRBJ2-3; 9 bases map to TRBD2. V lost 6 bases and J lost 4; bases outside the gene matches: 20. CDR3 length equals 19 residues. Germline CDR1 reads LNHDA; CDR2 reads SQIVND (reference sequence). The CDR3 sequence is CASSHRTSVLPRGPDTQYF. The CDR3 DNA reads TGTGCCAGTAGCCACCGGACTAGCGTTCTTCCCCGCGGGCCAGATACGCAGTATTTT.

J is TRBJ1-6 and V is TRBV19, with TRBD1 as a possible D gene (6 bases). The CDR3 extends over 12 amino acids. V lost 4 bases and J lost 17, with 15 bases in between. Per germline, CDR1 LNHDA and CDR2 SQIVND (reference sequence). CDR3 DNA sequence: TGTGCCAGTAGTACCCGAACAGGGTTGTTCCACTTT. Its protein is CASSTRTGLFHF. The full variable domain, rest sourced from reference TRBV19 and TRBJ1-6, is DGGITQSPKYLFRKEGQNVTLSCEQNLNHDAMYWYRQDPGQGLRLIYYSQIVNDFQKGDIAEGYSVSREKKESFPLTVTSAQKNPTAFYLCASSTRTGLFHFGNGTRLTVT.

This clone was detected once. The gene calls are TRBV6-2 or TRBV6-3 and TRBJ1-2; D not certain. Deletions cut 0 bases from V and 1 base from J, with 6 bases between. The CDR3 sequence is 14 residues long. Per the germline V gene, CDR1 is MNHEY and CDR2 is SVGEGT. DNA of the CDR3: TGTGCCAGCAGTTACTCAGAGAATAACTATGGCTACACCTTC. It specifies CASSYSENNYGYTF.

The gene calls are TRBV5-6 and TRBJ1-2; possibly TRBD1 for D (5 bases). The CDR3 runs 17 residues. V was shortened by 2 bases and J by 3 bases, with 20 bases between the two germline ends. In germline, CDR1 is SGHDT, CDR2 YYEEEE. The CDR3 region has the DNA TGTGCCAGCAGCTTTACCATACCAACGACAGAAGACTATGGCTACACCTTC. Translated: CASSFTIPTTEDYGYTF.

The chain has TRBV7-2 and TRBJ2-5; D gene unclear. V was pared by 5 bases and J by 4 bases, with 23 bases between. Germline CDR1 and CDR2: SGHTA and FQGNSA. CDR3 length equals 17 residues. CDR3 DNA: TGTGCCAGCAGCCCACTGGTGAGCGTGCCCGCAGTAGAGACCCAGTACTTC. Translation: CASSPLVSVPAVETQYF. Supplemented by reference TRBV7-2 and TRBJ2-5, the full variable domain reads GAGVSQSPSNKVTEKGKDVELRCDPISGHTALYWYRQSLGQGLEFLIYFQGNSAPDKSGLPSDRFSAERTGGSVSTLTIQRTQQEDSAVYLCASSPLVSVPAVETQYFGPGTRLLVL.